This T cell receptor (beta chain) was found in a study of blood T cell repertoires in COVID-19. Study in general: There were acute and convalescent COVID-19 samples, and they came from the United States, Italy and Spain. T cells, B-cell-depleted T cells, or PBMCs supplied cDNA or gDNA.

Per the study methods: Amplified reference gene primers provided the basis for estimating nucleated cell counts. Profiling relied on immunoSEQ multiplex PCR, and the TCRdb table lists in-frame clones only, not all of them. V and J calls and clone size come straight from that table; D and trimming were deduced from the DNA. The table includes 200,000 to 250,000 clones, more than 75% detected once. Germline loops: CDR1 MNHEY, CDR2 SVGAGI. Trimming removed 5 bases from V and 4 bases from J, with 7 bases in between. The length of the CDR3 is 12 residues. The receptor comes from a young woman who had recovered from COVID-19. The chain is built from TRBV6-5 and TRBJ2-3; no definite D call. The sample was peripheral blood. The CDR3 region is CASSPSADTQYF. CDR3 bases: TGTGCCAGCAGTCCGTCAGCAGATACGCAGTATTTT.